Listed below are T cell receptor beta chains from one sample, sequenced in a study of blood T cell repertoires in COVID-19. Data came from immunoSEQ multiplex PCR; TCRdb stores just in-frame clones and leaves some out. The sample records a few hundred thousand clones, 86% being singletons. The sample consisted of peripheral blood. Receptor source: a woman in her forties or fifties with acute or convalescent COVID-19. CDR3s include the opening cysteine and the closing phenylalanine or tryptophan. Fields, in order: clone size, D gene, V gene, J gene, CDR3 protein, CDR3 DNA. The D gene is left open where the match is weak. Size is stated for part of the rows, as once, few or many counts, or as a class when the clone is expanded.

.	.	TRBV27	TRBJ2-7	CASRRSGSYEQYF	TGTGCCAGCAGGCGGTCAGGGTCCTACGAGCAGTACTTC
.	TRBD2	TRBV9	TRBJ2-1	CASNALAGYNEQFF	TGTGCCAGCAATGCGCTAGCGGGTTACAATGAGCAGTTCTTC
.	.	TRBV21-1	TRBJ1-5	CASSIGQGNQPQHF	TGTGCCAGCAGCATCGGACAGGGCAATCAGCCCCAGCATTTT
few	TRBD2	TRBV7-9	TRBJ2-7	CASSSTRTSVREQYF	TGTGCCAGCAGCTCGACGCGGACTAGCGTGCGTGAGCAGTACTTC
.	.	TRBV5-4	TRBJ1-5	CASSSEPNNQPQHF	TGTGCCAGCAGCTCAGAACCCAACAATCAGCCCCAGCATTTT
.	TRBD1	TRBV7-6	TRBJ1-2	CASSLGTGGGYTF	TGTGCCAGCAGCTTAGGGACAGGTGGTGGCTACACCTTC
.	TRBD1	TRBV27	TRBJ1-2	CASSLSGTGGDYGYTF	TGTGCCAGCAGTTTATCCGGGACAGGGGGTGACTATGGCTACACCTTC
.	.	TRBV7-9	TRBJ1-2	CASSPVEYGYTF	TGTGCCAGCAGCCCGGTGGAGTATGGCTACACCTTC
.	.	TRBV24-1	TRBJ2-5	CATSDPGLGRQETQYF	TGTGCCACCAGTGACCCCGGACTGGGCCGACAAGAGACCCAGTACTTC
.	.	TRBV7-2	TRBJ2-5	CASSYTGWETQYF	TGTGCCAGCAGCTACACAGGGTGGGAGACCCAGTACTTC
.	TRBD2	TRBV4-3	TRBJ2-7	CASSQDLAGGYEQYF	TGCGCCAGCAGCCAAGATCTAGCGGGCGGATACGAGCAGTACTTC
.	TRBD2	TRBV7-3	TRBJ2-1	CASSSSSGSGNEQFF	TGTGCCAGCAGCTCATCTAGCGGGAGTGGCAATGAGCAGTTCTTC
.	.	TRBV18	TRBJ1-3	CASSFQGGSGNTIYF	TGTGCCAGCTCATTCCAGGGTGGCTCTGGAAACACCATATATTTT
.	.	TRBV7-3	TRBJ2-1	CASSFGAGAQHEQFF	TGTGCCAGCAGCTTCGGGGCAGGGGCGCAGCATGAGCAGTTCTTC
.	.	TRBV7-9	TRBJ1-3	CASSLGSGPISGNTIYF	TGTGCCAGCAGCTTAGGTTCAGGGCCCATCTCTGGAAACACCATATATTTT
.	.	TRBV27	TRBJ2-7	CASSLANGDEQYF	TGTGCCAGCAGTTTGGCAAACGGGGACGAGCAGTACTTC
.	.	TRBV4-2	TRBJ2-2	CASSQITGSGELFF	TGTGCCAGCAGCCAAATAACAGGGTCCGGGGAGCTGTTTTTT
.	TRBD2	TRBV19	TRBJ2-1	CASSPQAGAANEQFF	TGTGCCAGTAGTCCTCAAGCGGGAGCGGCGAATGAGCAGTTCTTC
.	.	TRBV27	TRBJ2-2	CASSFQGSITGELFF	TGTGCCAGCAGTTTTCAGGGCAGTATAACCGGGGAGCTGTTTTTT
.	TRBD2	TRBV7-8	TRBJ2-7	CASSFNSGMTYEQYF	TGTGCCAGCAGCTTTAATAGCGGGATGACCTACGAGCAGTACTTC
.	.	TRBV28	TRBJ1-5	CASGVSASPYSNQPQHF	TGTGCCAGCGGAGTTTCGGCCAGCCCGTATAGCAATCAGCCCCAGCATTTT
.	.	TRBV5-1	TRBJ2-5	CASSSGPGQSYETQYF	TGCGCCAGCAGCTCCGGGCCGGGACAAAGCTATGAGACCCAGTACTTC
.	TRBD1	TRBV4-2	TRBJ2-1	CASSQVSGGMDEQFF	TGTGCCAGCAGCCAAGTGTCAGGGGGTATGGATGAGCAGTTCTTC
.	TRBD1	TRBV5-6	TRBJ2-6	CASRQTGVSGANVLTF	TGTGCCAGCCGCCAAACAGGGGTCTCTGGGGCCAACGTCCTGACTTTC
once	TRBD2	TRBV5-1	TRBJ2-3	CASSLGLAGTDTQYF	TGCGCCAGCAGCTTGGGCCTAGCGGGAACAGATACGCAGTATTTT
.	.	TRBV28	TRBJ1-2	CASSLGREGYGYTF	TGTGCCAGCAGTTTGGGCAGGGAAGGGTATGGCTACACCTTC
.	.	TRBV20-1	TRBJ1-2	CSASSWENYGYTF	TGCAGTGCTAGTAGTTGGGAGAACTATGGCTACACCTTC
few	TRBD1	TRBV19	TRBJ1-2	CASSSRTGGLGYTF	TGTGCCAGTAGTTCCCGGACAGGGGGACTTGGCTACACCTTC
.	.	TRBV7-2	TRBJ2-7	CASSLASDSESYEQYF	TGTGCCAGCAGCTTAGCGTCGGACTCCGAATCCTACGAGCAGTACTTC
.	.	TRBV6-5	TRBJ2-7	CATQTGPSSYEQYF	TGTGCCACACAGACAGGACCGAGCTCCTACGAGCAGTACTTC
.	.	TRBV27	TRBJ1-2	CASSRVREGVFINYGYTF	TGTGCCAGCAGTAGGGTTAGGGAGGGGGTGTTCATTAACTATGGCTACACCTTC
.	TRBD2	TRBV28	TRBJ2-7	CASSLMTSQVKNEQYF	TGTGCCAGCAGTTTGATGACTAGCCAAGTCAAAAACGAGCAGTACTTC
.	.	TRBV29-1	TRBJ2-7	CSVEDRGFDEQYF	TGCAGCGTTGAAGACAGGGGCTTCGACGAGCAGTACTTC
.	TRBD2	TRBV7-9	TRBJ2-3	CASSSTKLAGGPNTQYF	TGTGCCAGCAGCTCTACTAAGCTAGCGGGAGGGCCAAATACGCAGTATTTT
.	.	TRBV4-1	TRBJ1-3	CASRPAGRVGNTIYF	TGCGCCAGTCGGCCCGCCGGCAGGGTCGGAAACACCATATATTTT
few	TRBD1	TRBV5-1	TRBJ1-6	CASSLRQGDSPLHF	TGCGCCAGCAGCCTTAGACAGGGGGATTCACCCCTCCACTTT
.	TRBD1	TRBV19	TRBJ1-2	CASSALDREVKGYTF	TGTGCCAGTAGCGCCTTGGACAGGGAGGTAAAAGGCTACACCTTC
.	.	TRBV2	TRBJ1-3	CASKGRIQAFSGNTIYF	TGTGCCAGTAAGGGCCGTATACAGGCCTTCTCTGGAAACACCATATATTTT
once	TRBD2	TRBV5-5	TRBJ2-7	CASSFGRGERIEQYF	TGTGCCAGCAGCTTTGGACGGGGGGAAAGGATCGAGCAGTACTTC
.	.	TRBV14	TRBJ1-2	CASSQVYYGYTF	TGTGCCAGCAGCCAAGTATACTATGGCTACACCTTC
.	TRBD1	TRBV5-1	TRBJ1-6	CASSFRQGWGNSPLHF	TGCGCCAGCAGCTTCCGACAGGGGTGGGGTAATTCACCCCTCCACTTT
.	.	TRBV3-1/TRBV3-2	TRBJ1-1	CASSQDFRIITMNTEAFF	TGTGCCAGCAGCCAAGATTTCAGAATAATAACAATGAACACTGAAGCTTTCTTT
.	.	TRBV3-1/TRBV3-2	TRBJ2-3	CASSRQSQGNTQYF	TGTGCCAGCAGCCGGCAGTCACAGGGAAATACGCAGTATTTT
once	TRBD2	TRBV7-3	TRBJ2-2	CASSLRPGGLDTGELFF	TGTGCCAGCAGCTTACGCCCGGGAGGTCTGGACACCGGGGAGCTGTTTTTT
few	.	TRBV7-9	TRBJ1-5	CASSSQGSNQPQHF	TGTGCCAGCAGCTCACAGGGTAGCAATCAGCCCCAGCATTTT
.	.	TRBV6-5	TRBJ2-2	CASSYGGSGELFF	TGTGCCAGCAGTTACGGGGGCAGCGGGGAGCTGTTTTTT
.	.	TRBV7-8	TRBJ1-3	CASTPYGRDGNTIYF	TGTGCCAGCACCCCGTACGGCAGGGATGGAAACACCATATATTTT
.	.	TRBV15	TRBJ2-5	CATSRENQRGETQYF	TGTGCCACCAGCAGAGAAAATCAGAGAGGAGAGACCCAGTACTTC
.	.	TRBV5-4	TRBJ1-4	CASSFGPGGTNEKLFF	TGTGCCAGCAGCTTCGGCCCAGGAGGAACTAATGAAAAACTGTTTTTT